This T cell receptor (beta chain) stems from a study of blood T cell repertoires in COVID-19. The wider study: Sample material is recorded as cDNA or gDNA derived from T cells, B-cell-depleted T cells, or PBMCs.

Methods used by the authors: Reference gene primer amplification in the assay estimated nucleated cell counts. Libraries were prepared by immunoSEQ multiplex PCR; TCRdb keeps only in-frame clonotypes and omits some of them. That table supplies the V and J calls and clone size; D and trimming were determined from the DNA. The profile shows tens of thousands of clones, 88% of them singletons. About this clone itself: This CDR3 is also generated by other DNA sequences in the sample.

The sequence derives from a human donor in a cohort sampled during active COVID-19. Sequences were obtained from peripheral blood.

The CDR3 protein is CASSSDRQETQYF. CDR3 sequence (DNA): TGTGCCAGCAGCTCCGACAGACAAGAGACCCAGTACTTC. The chain is built from TRBV5-6 and TRBJ2-5, with D possibly matching TRBD1 (5 bases). The CDR3 extends over 13 amino acids. V lost 3 bases and J 2 bases, leaving 8 bases between the germline ends. CDR1 and CDR2 (germline): SGHDT, YYEEEE.